The entry that follows covers one T cell receptor (beta chain) sequence. This sample is part of a study of blood T cell repertoires in COVID-19. Looked up from germline, CDR1 is SNHLY and CDR2 is FYNNEI. The CDR3 totals 14 residues. Trimming left V 3 bases short and J 2 bases short, with 10 bases between. The assay was immunoSEQ multiplex PCR, and TCRdb's table has in-frame clones only and misses some. The table includes 200,000 to 250,000 clones, 87% detected once. The genes are TRBV2 and TRBJ1-2; maybe TRBD1 (6 bases). The receptor was derived from a man under 40 who had recovered from COVID-19. Sequenced sample: PBMCs or T cells enriched from blood (not recorded which). CDR3 loop: CASSEGGANYGYTF. CDR3 nucleotide sequence: TGTGCCAGCAGTGAGGGGGGGGCAAACTATGGCTACACCTTC.